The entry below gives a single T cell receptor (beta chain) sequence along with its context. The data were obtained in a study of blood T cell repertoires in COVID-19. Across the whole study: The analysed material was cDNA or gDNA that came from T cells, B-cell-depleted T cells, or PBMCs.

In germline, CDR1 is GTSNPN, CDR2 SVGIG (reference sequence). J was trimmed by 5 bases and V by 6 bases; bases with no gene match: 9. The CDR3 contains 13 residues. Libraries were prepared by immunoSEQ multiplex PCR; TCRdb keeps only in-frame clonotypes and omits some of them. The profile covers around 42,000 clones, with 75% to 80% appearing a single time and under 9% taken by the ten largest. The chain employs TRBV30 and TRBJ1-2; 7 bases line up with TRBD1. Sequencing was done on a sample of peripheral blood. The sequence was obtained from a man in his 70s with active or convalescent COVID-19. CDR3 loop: CACLTGSEYGYTF. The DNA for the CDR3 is TGTGCCTGTTTGACAGGGTCAGAGTATGGCTACACCTTC.